The clone carrying this T cell receptor (beta chain) was counted only a few times. The CDR3 is 19 amino acids. This sample is part of a study of blood T cell repertoires in COVID-19. For the study at large: The United States, Italy and Spain were the sources of the acute and convalescent COVID-19 samples. In each case, the material was cDNA or gDNA derived from T cells, B-cell-depleted T cells, or PBMCs.

Study processing details: It was from reference gene primer amplification that nucleated cell counts were estimated. Measured with immunoSEQ multiplex PCR; TCRdb has only the in-frame clones, and not every one. V, J and clone size are those of that table, while D and trimming were read from the DNA. Among around 98,000 clones listed, about 80% were seen once. The source material was peripheral blood. The rearrangement uses TRBV1 and TRBJ1-4; TRBD1 reflects the table's D call only, with no check against the DNA. TRBV1 is deemed a pseudogene. This sequence was found in a man between 65 and 85 years old with active or convalescent COVID-19. CDR3 sequence: CTSSQDGTGGTRTNEKLFF. The CDR3 DNA follows: TGCACCAGCAGCCAAGATGGAACAGGGGGAACGCGAACTAATGAAAAACTGTTTTTT.